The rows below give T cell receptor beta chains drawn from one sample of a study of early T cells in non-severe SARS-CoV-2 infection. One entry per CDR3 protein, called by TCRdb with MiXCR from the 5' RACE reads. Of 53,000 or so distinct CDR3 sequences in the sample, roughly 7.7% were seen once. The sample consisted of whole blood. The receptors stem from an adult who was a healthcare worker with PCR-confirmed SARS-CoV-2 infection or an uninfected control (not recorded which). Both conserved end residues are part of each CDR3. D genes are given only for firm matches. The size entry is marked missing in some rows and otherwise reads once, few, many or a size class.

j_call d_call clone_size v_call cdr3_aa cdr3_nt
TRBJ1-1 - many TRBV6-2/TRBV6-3 CASIPSPGTTEAFF TGTGCCAGCATCCCATCCCCGGGGACCACTGAAGCTTTCTTT
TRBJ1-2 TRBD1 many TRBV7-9 CASSLAYSDRADGYTF TGTGCCAGCAGCTTAGCCTACTCGGACAGGGCCGATGGCTACACCTTC
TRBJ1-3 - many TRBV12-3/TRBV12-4 CASTPGGSSGNTIYF TGTGCCAGCACCCCTGGCGGGAGCTCTGGAAACACCATATATTTT
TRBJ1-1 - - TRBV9 CASTPGRNTEAFF TGTGCCAGCACTCCAGGGCGGAACACTGAAGCTTTCTTT
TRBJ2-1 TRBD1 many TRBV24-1 CATSAPGQSYNEQFF TGTGCCACCAGTGCCCCGGGACAGAGCTACAATGAGCAGTTCTTC
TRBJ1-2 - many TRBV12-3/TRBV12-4 CASSFPLSNYGYTF TGTGCCAGCAGTTTCCCGCTATCTAACTATGGCTACACCTTC
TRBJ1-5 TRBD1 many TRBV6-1 CACRRTGLDQPQHF TGTGCCTGCCGCAGGACAGGGCTCGATCAGCCCCAGCATTTT
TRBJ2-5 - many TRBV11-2 CASSLVGSQGRETQYF TGTGCCAGCAGCTTGGTAGGGTCACAGGGACGAGAGACCCAGTACTTC
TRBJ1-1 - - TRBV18 CASSPVRGSNTEAFF TGTGCCAGCTCACCAGTCCGGGGCTCGAACACTGAAGCTTTCTTT
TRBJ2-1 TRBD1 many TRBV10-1 CASSGDRAYNEQFF TGCGCCAGCAGTGGTGACAGGGCCTACAATGAGCAGTTCTTC
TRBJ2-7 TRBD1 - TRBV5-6 CASSFGQGRYEQYF TGTGCCAGTAGCTTCGGACAGGGTCGCTACGAGCAGTACTTC
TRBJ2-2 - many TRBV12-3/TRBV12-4 CASNQQGETGELFF TGTGCCAGCAACCAACAGGGTGAAACCGGGGAGCTGTTTTTT
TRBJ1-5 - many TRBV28 CASSRTGYNQPQHF TGTGCCAGCAGCCGAACAGGCTACAATCAGCCCCAGCATTTT
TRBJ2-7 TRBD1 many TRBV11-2 CASSLGQGVQYF TGTGCCAGCAGCTTAGGACAGGGTGTGCAGTACTTC
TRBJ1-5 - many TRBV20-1 CSARAPGGGWSNQPQHF TGCAGTGCTAGAGCCCCGGGGGGGGGCTGGAGCAATCAGCCCCAGCATTTT
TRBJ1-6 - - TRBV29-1 CSVSEGQRNSPLHF TGCAGCGTTTCTGAAGGACAGAGAAATTCACCCCTCCACTTT
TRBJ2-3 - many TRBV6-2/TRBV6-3 CASNQGTGKAHTQYF TGTGCCAGCAACCAGGGTACGGGTAAGGCGCATACGCAGTATTTT
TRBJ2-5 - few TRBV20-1 CSARGPGEETQYF TGCAGTGCTAGAGGTCCGGGGGAAGAGACCCAGTACTTC
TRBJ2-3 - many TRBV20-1 CSARKGSTDTQYF TGCAGTGCTAGGAAGGGGAGCACAGATACGCAGTATTTT
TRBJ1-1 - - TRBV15 CATAGGMNTEAFF TGTGCCACCGCCGGGGGGATGAACACTGAAGCTTTCTTT
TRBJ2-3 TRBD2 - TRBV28 CASSSSGTRIGTDTQYF TGTGCCAGCAGTAGTTCCGGGACTAGGATCGGCACAGATACGCAGTATTTT
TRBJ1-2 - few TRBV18 CASSHRGDYGYTF TGTGCCAGCTCCCACCGGGGAGACTATGGCTACACCTTC
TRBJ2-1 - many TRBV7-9 CASSLVSRGLYNEQFF TGTGCCAGCAGCTTAGTAAGTCGGGGCCTCTACAATGAGCAGTTCTTC
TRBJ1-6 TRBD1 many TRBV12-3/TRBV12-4 CASSPWAGGNSPLHF TGTGCCAGCAGTCCCTGGGCAGGGGGTAATTCACCCCTCCACTTT
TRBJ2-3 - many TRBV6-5 CASSYSAGTITDTQYF TGTGCCAGCAGTTACTCGGCGGGTACAATCACAGATACGCAGTATTTT
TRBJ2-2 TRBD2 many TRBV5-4 CASSSLAGGPVGELFF TGTGCCAGCAGCTCCCTAGCGGGGGGGCCGGTCGGGGAGCTGTTTTTT
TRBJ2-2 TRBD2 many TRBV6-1 CASRSGVITGELFF TGTGCCAGCAGGAGCGGGGTCATCACCGGGGAGCTGTTTTTT
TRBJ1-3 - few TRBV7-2 CASSSSRGFGNTIYF TGTGCCAGCAGCTCCTCGAGGGGCTTTGGAAACACCATATATTTT
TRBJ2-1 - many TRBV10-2 CASSDTTSYNEQFF TGCGCCAGCAGTGATACGACTAGCTACAATGAGCAGTTCTTC
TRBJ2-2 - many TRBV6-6 CASQGRGNTGELFF TGTGCCAGCCAGGGCAGGGGGAACACCGGGGAGCTGTTTTTT
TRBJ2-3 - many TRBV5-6 CASSPSGGTDTQYF TGTGCCAGCAGCCCCTCAGGGGGCACAGATACGCAGTATTTT
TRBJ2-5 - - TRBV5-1 CASSLLPRSQETQYF TGCGCCAGCAGCTTGCTGCCTAGGAGTCAAGAGACCCAGTACTTC
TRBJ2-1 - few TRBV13 CASSYRENEQFF TGTGCCAGCAGCTACAGGGAAAATGAGCAGTTCTTC
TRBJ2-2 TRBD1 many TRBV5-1 CASSSGGGSTGELFF TGCGCCAGCAGCTCAGGGGGCGGTTCCACCGGGGAGCTGTTTTTT
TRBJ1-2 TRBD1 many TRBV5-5 CASSRAGGDGYTF TGTGCCAGCAGCCGGGCAGGGGGCGATGGCTACACCTTC
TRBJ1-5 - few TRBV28 CASKQGLNQPQHF TGTGCCAGCAAACAGGGCCTAAATCAGCCCCAGCATTTT
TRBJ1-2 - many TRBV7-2 CASSLDWSPNYGYTF TGTGCCAGCAGCTTAGATTGGTCTCCCAACTATGGCTACACCTTC
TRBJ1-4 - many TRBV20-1 CSARDFGNNEKLFF TGCAGTGCTAGAGATTTCGGTAATAATGAAAAACTGTTTTTT
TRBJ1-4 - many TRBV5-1 CASSLARAGNEKLFF TGCGCCAGCAGCTTGGCCAGGGCGGGTAATGAAAAACTGTTTTTT
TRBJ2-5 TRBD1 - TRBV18 CASSPGTGTQETQYF TGTGCCAGCTCACCTGGGACAGGGACGCAAGAGACCCAGTACTTC
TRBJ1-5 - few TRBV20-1 CSARDREGQKVQPQHF TGCAGTGCTAGAGATAGGGAGGGGCAGAAAGTTCAGCCCCAGCATTTT
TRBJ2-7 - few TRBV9 CASSVGQGQTYEQYF TGTGCCAGCAGCGTAGGCCAGGGCCAGACCTACGAGCAGTACTTC
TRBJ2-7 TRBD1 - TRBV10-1 CASEGTGGNEQYF TGCGCCAGCGAGGGGACAGGGGGTAACGAGCAGTACTTC
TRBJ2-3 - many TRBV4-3 CASSQEGRPTDTQYF TGCGCCAGCAGCCAAGAAGGCAGGCCCACAGATACGCAGTATTTT
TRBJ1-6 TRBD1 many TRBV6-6 CASSAGQGDHLSSYNSPLHF TGTGCCAGCAGTGCTGGACAGGGGGACCACCTTAGCTCCTATAATTCACCCCTCCACTTT
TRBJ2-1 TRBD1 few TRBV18 CASSLVPDRGYNEQFF TGTGCCAGCTCACTAGTCCCGGACAGGGGGTACAATGAGCAGTTCTTC
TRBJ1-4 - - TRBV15 CATSRDRTANEKLFF TGTGCCACCAGCAGAGATAGGACAGCTAATGAAAAACTGTTTTTT
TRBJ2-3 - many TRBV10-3 CAIKAEGPDTQYF TGTGCCATCAAGGCAGAGGGCCCAGATACGCAGTATTTT
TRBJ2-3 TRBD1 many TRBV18 CASSPFSTGATSSTDTQYF TGTGCCAGCTCACCGTTCTCGACAGGGGCGACGTCTAGCACAGATACGCAGTATTTT
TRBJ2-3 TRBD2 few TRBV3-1 CASSQSGDPSTDTQYF TGTGCCAGCAGCCAAAGCGGGGACCCTAGCACAGATACGCAGTATTTT
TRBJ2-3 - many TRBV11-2 CASSLLVDTQYF TGTGCCAGCAGCTTACTCGTAGATACGCAGTATTTT
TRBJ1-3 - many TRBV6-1 CASRARLLSGNTIYF TGTGCCAGCAGGGCCCGTCTCCTCTCTGGAAACACCATATATTTT
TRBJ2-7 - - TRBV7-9 CASSLRDRIYEQYF TGTGCCAGCAGCTTACGCGACAGAATCTACGAGCAGTACTTC
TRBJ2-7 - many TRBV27 CASSLISGRGYEQYF TGTGCCAGCAGTTTAATATCGGGTCGGGGGTACGAGCAGTACTTC
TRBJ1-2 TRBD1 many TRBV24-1 CATGQGYGYTF TGTGCCACGGGACAGGGCTATGGCTACACCTTC
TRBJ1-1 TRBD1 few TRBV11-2 CASSRGRGQNTEAFF TGTGCCAGCTCCCGGGGCAGGGGGCAGAACACTGAAGCTTTCTTT
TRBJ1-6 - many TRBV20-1 CSAPHPSSYNSPLHF TGCAGTGCTCCCCACCCCAGCTCCTATAATTCACCCCTCCACTTT
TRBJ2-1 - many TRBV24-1 CATSDPSGSSYNEQFF TGTGCCACCAGTGATCCGAGCGGGTCATCCTACAATGAGCAGTTCTTC
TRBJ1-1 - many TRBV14 CASSPPTGGRTEAFF TGTGCCAGCAGCCCCCCAACTGGGGGGCGGACTGAAGCTTTCTTT